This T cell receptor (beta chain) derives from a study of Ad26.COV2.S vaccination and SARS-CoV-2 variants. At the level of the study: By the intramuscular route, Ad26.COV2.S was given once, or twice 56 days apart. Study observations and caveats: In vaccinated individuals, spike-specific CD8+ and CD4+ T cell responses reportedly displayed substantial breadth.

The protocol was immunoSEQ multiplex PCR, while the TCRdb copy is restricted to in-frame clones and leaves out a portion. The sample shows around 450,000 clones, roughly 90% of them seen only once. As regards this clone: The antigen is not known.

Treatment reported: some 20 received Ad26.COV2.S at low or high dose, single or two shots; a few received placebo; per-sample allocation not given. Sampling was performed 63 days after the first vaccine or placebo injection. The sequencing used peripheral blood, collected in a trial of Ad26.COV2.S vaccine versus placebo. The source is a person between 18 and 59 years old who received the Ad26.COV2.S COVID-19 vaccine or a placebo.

The CDR3 spells CASSLVQSYEQYF. The CDR3 DNA is TGTGCCAGCAGCTTGGTACAGTCCTACGAGCAGTACTTC. The chain combines TRBV5-5 with TRBJ2-7; the D is unclear. CDR3 size: 13 residues. Between the trimmed V and J ends, which lost 0 bases and 1 base, there was a span of 5 bases. Germline-derived CDR1 and CDR2 are SGHKS and YYEKEE (reference sequence).